Each of the 19 T cell receptor beta chains below was sequenced from the same sample in a study of blood T cell repertoires in COVID-19. Sequencing was performed with immunoSEQ multiplex PCR; in TCRdb, only in-frame clones are kept and a portion is missing. The sample contains approximately 250,000 clones, about 86% of which appear only once. What was sequenced was PBMCs or T cells enriched from blood (not recorded which). The receptors originated from a man aged 25 to 40 with acute COVID-19.

The V call is TRBV7-2, the J call TRBJ2-5, with TRBD1 identical over 9 bases. Germline CDR1 and CDR2: SGHTA and FQGNSA. The ends lost 3 bases at V and 14 bases at J; junction bases unmatched: 7. The CDR3 is made up of 12 amino acids. The CDR3 region is CASSFQPGQGYF. The CDR3 nucleotides are TGTGCCAGCAGCTTTCAACCGGGACAGGGATACTTC.

The chain has TRBV11-3 and TRBJ2-7; D is unresolved. The germline V and J ends were trimmed by 0 bases and 2 bases, with 5 bases remaining between them. Germline loops: CDR1 SGHNT, CDR2 YENEEA. The length of the CDR3 is 13 residues. The CDR3 protein is CASSLDFTYEQYV. As DNA, the CDR3 is TGTGCCAGCAGCTTAGATTTCACCTACGAGCAGTACGTC.

The chain links TRBV11-3 to TRBJ2-1; TRBD2 aligns across 11 bases. Germline lookup yields CDR1 SGHNT and CDR2 YENEEA. CDR3 length: 17 amino acids. Trimming took 5 bases from V and 7 from J; bases not matched to a gene: 13. The CDR3 nucleotides read TGTGCCAGCAGCCCAACTCCTAGCGGGGGGTTTGGGAATGAGCAGTTCTTC. Translation: CASSPTPSGGFGNEQFF.

J is TRBJ2-1 and V is TRBV3-1 (or the pseudogene TRBV3-2); a possible D gene is TRBD1 (5 bases). Germline CDR1 is LGHDT and CDR2 is YNNKEL (reference sequence). This CDR3 region has 13 residues. The V end lost 2 bases, the J end lost 7 bases, and 9 bases lay between the germline ends. This chain's CDR3 is CASSQLGENEQFF. CDR3 DNA: TGTGCCAGCAGCCAATTAGGGGAAAATGAGCAGTTCTTC.

The chain carries TRBV18 and TRBJ2-1, with 9 bases that match TRBD2. V dropped 5 bases and J dropped 7; count of bases not matched to a gene: 15. Germline assignment: CDR1 KGHSH and CDR2 LQKENI. The CDR3 sequence is 17 residues long. In DNA, the CDR3 is TGTGCCAGCTCAAATGCTCGGCTAGCGGGAAAGTATAATGAGCAGTTCTTC. Its translation is CASSNARLAGKYNEQFF.

The sample holds a few counts of this clone. V and J are TRBV5-6 and TRBJ1-1, with D perhaps TRBD1 (5 bases). CDR1 and CDR2 from the germline V gene are SGHDT and YYEEEE. V lost 7 bases, J lost 4 bases, and 14 bases lay in between. The length of the CDR3 is 13 residues. CDR3 sequence reads: CASVARGSTEAFF. DNA of the CDR3: TGTGCCAGCGTCGCTCGGGGGTCCACTGAAGCTTTCTTT.

This clone was recorded a few times. The CDR3 is CASSKFLRRGNQPQHF. The CDR3 coding sequence is TGTGCCAGCAGCAAGTTCCTCAGACGGGGCAATCAGCCCCAGCATTTT. The chain has TRBV5-8 and TRBJ1-5; D is unclear. The germline gives CDR1 SGHTS, CDR2 YDEGEE. V gave up 4 bases and J gave up 2 bases, with 16 bases separating them. CDR3 length equals 16 residues.

The chain couples TRBV25-1 to TRBJ1-2; tentatively, D is TRBD1 (6 bases). Looked up from germline, CDR1 is MGHDK and CDR2 is SYGVNS. Deletions cut 4 bases from V and 8 bases from J, with 20 bases between. The CDR3 length is 15 residues. For the CDR3, the DNA is TGTGCCAGCAGTGCATCCGGGACATTCATTTCCGGCTACACCTTC. Amino acid sequence: CASSASGTFISGYTF.

The V call is TRBV5-4, the J call TRBJ2-7; possible D gene TRBD2, 7 bases. Germline values: CDR1 SGHNT, CDR2 YYREEE (reference sequence). This CDR3 contains 17 residues. The V and J ends lost 4 bases and 2 bases respectively, with 22 bases between them. The CDR3 sequence is CASSTAGRWEGAYEQYV. The CDR3 DNA reads TGTGCCAGCAGCACCGCCGGGAGGTGGGAGGGGGCCTACGAGCAGTACGTC.

The chain recombines TRBV7-2 with TRBJ2-1, with D tentatively TRBD2 (7 bases). This CDR3 has 16 amino acids. Germline CDR1 reads SGHTA; CDR2 reads FQGNSA. V lost 4 bases and J 4 bases, leaving 17 bases between the germline ends. The CDR3, as DNA: TGTGCCAGCAGCTCAGGGGCGGGAGACTGGTACAATGAGCAGTTCTTC. Translated, it gives CASSSGAGDWYNEQFF.

The V and J genes are TRBV7-3 and TRBJ2-5; tentative D call: TRBD2 (6 bases). CDR1 and CDR2 from the germline V gene are SGHTA and FQGTGA. The CDR3 extends over 16 amino acids. V was trimmed by 3 bases and J by 0 bases, leaving 14 bases between them. CDR3 sequence: CASSFGLRGDQETQYF. The CDR3 nucleotides read TGTGCCAGCAGCTTCGGGTTGCGCGGGGACCAAGAGACCCAGTACTTC.

CDR3 coding DNA: TGCGCCAGCAGCGCGGGACAGGAGTCCACTGAAGCTTTCTTT. The encoded protein is CASSAGQESTEAFF. The rearrangement links TRBV10-2 to TRBJ1-1; TRBD1 matches at 8 bases. The CDR3 extends over 14 amino acids. Germline trimming cut 6 bases from V and 4 bases from J; bases unmatched to any gene: 7. Germline CDR1 and CDR2: WSHSY and SAAADI.

V and J are TRBV3-1 (or the pseudogene TRBV3-2) and TRBJ2-1; possible D gene TRBD2, 7 bases. Trimming removed 4 bases at V and 6 bases at J, with 16 bases between. Germline values: CDR1 LGHDT, CDR2 YNNKEL (reference sequence). The length of the CDR3 is 15 residues. CDR3 sequence: CASSPRGGPGNEQFF. The CDR3 DNA follows: TGTGCCAGCAGCCCTAGGGGGGGGCCGGGCAATGAGCAGTTCTTC.

The rearrangement joins TRBV7-8 to TRBJ1-1, with TRBD1 matching 11 bases. CDR3 length: 14 amino acids. Germline CDR1 and CDR2: SGHVS and FQNEAQ. Trimming removed 6 bases from V and 5 bases from J; junction bases left unmatched: 5. Here the CDR3 DNA reads TGTGCCAGCAGGTTCGGACAGGGGGCTACTGAAGCTTTCTTT. As protein: CASRFGQGATEAFF.

The rearrangement uses TRBV6-5 and TRBJ1-5; unclear D gene. The CDR3 totals 13 residues. Trimming cost V 7 bases and J 8 bases, with 15 bases left between them. Germline CDR1 and CDR2: MNHEY and SVGAGI. The CDR3 DNA sequence: TGTGCCAGCACCCCGCGACTAGTGGAGCCCCAGCATTTT. Encoded protein: CASTPRLVEPQHF.

This clone showed up just a few times. V and J are TRBV5-5 and TRBJ1-1; 8 bases align to TRBD1. The CDR3 contains 19 residues. Germline trimming cut 0 bases from V and 4 bases from J; bases unmatched to any gene: 17. From germline, CDR1 is SGHKS and CDR2 YYEKEE (reference sequence). Here the CDR3 reads CASSLALGQGAGRGTEAFF. The CDR3 DNA reads TGTGCCAGCAGCTTGGCCTTAGGGCAGGGGGCCGGACGTGGCACTGAAGCTTTCTTT.

V usage is TRBV25-1 and J usage is TRBJ2-2, with TRBD2 identical over 8 bases. The germline CDR1 and CDR2 sequences are MGHDK and SYGVNS. The CDR3 totals 14 residues. The J segment lost 3 bases and the V segment lost 6 bases, leaving 3 bases of the junction unmatched. CDR3 in amino acids: CASSGTSDTGELFF. The CDR3 nucleotides read TGTGCCAGCAGCGGGACTAGTGACACCGGGGAGCTGTTTTTT.

This chain connects TRBV19 to TRBJ1-3; tentatively, D is TRBD1 (6 bases). This CDR3 spans 15 amino acids. Trimming cost V 4 bases and J 0 bases, with 10 bases left between them. Germline CDR1 is LNHDA and CDR2 is SQIVND (reference sequence). The CDR3 nucleotides are TGTGCCAGTAGTACGACAGGCTTCTCTGGAAACACCATATATTTT. As protein: CASSTTGFSGNTIYF.

The chain combines TRBV19 with TRBJ1-2; weak D call: TRBD1 (6 bases). There are 16 residues in the CDR3. Germline assignment: CDR1 LNHDA and CDR2 SQIVND (reference sequence). V lost 5 bases and J 4 bases, leaving 20 bases between the germline ends. The CDR3 sequence is CASSGGQREPLYGYTF. In DNA, the CDR3 is TGTGCCAGTAGTGGGGGACAACGCGAACCCCTCTATGGCTACACCTTC.